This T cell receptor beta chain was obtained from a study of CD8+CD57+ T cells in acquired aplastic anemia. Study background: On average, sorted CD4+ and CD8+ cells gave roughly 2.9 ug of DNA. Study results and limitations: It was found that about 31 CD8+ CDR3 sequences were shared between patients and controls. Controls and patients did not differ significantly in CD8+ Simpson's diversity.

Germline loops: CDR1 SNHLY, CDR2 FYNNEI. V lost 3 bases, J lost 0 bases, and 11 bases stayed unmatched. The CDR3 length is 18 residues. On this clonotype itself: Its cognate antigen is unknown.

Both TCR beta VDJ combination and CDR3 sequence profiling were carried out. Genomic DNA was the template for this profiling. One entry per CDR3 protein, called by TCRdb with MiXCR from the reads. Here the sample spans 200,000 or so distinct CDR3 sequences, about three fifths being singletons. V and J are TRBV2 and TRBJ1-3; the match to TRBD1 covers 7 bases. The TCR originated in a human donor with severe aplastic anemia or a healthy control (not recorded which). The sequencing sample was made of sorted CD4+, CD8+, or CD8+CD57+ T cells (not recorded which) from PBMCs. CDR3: CASSEFQQGFRSGNTIYF. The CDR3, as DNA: TGTGCCAGCAGTGAGTTCCAACAGGGGTTTCGCTCTGGAAACACCATATATTTT.